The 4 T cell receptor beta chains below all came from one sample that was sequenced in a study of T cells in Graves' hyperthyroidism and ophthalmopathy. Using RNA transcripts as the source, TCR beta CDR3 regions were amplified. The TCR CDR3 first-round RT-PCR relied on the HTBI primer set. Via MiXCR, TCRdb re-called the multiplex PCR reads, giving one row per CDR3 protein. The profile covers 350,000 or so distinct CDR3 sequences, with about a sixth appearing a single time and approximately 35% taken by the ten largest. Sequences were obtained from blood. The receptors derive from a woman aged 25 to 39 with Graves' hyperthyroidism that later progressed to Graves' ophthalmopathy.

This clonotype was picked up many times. The CDR3 loop is CASSLVATSNSPLHF. The CDR3, as DNA: TGTGCCAGCAGCTTAGTGGCCACTTCTAATTCACCCCTCCACTTT. The chain uses TRBV7-2 and TRBJ1-6; D unclear. V was clipped by 1 base and J by 6 bases, with 10 bases between them. The CDR3 is 15 residues long. CDR1 and CDR2 (germline): SGHTA, FQGNSA.

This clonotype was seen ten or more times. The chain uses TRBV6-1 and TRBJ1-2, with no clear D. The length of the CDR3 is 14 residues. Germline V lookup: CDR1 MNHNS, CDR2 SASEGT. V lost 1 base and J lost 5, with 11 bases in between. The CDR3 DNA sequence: TGTGCCAGCAGTGAAGTTTCGCCGGATTATGGCTACACCTTC. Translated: CASSEVSPDYGYTF.

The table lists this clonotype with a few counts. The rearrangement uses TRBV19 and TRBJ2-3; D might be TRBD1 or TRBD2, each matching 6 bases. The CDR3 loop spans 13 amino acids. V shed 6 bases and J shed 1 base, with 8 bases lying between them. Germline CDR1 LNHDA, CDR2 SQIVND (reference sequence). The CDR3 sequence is CASRRGGTDTQYF. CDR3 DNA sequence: TGTGCCAGTAGGAGGGGGGGCACAGATACGCAGTATTTT.

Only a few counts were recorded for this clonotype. The CDR3 nucleotides read TGCGCCAGCAGCCAAGATCGGACCGGTGAAAAACTGTTTTTT. This sequence encodes CASSQDRTGEKLFF. The chain employs TRBV4-1 and TRBJ1-4, with D unclear. The ends were cut back, 0 bases at V and 7 bases at J, with 9 bases in the middle. Germline V gives CDR1 MGHRA, CDR2 YSYEKL. The CDR3 is 14 amino acids.